This TCR beta chain was identified in a study of blood T cell repertoires in COVID-19. Study overall: Both acute and convalescent COVID-19 samples were obtained from the United States, Italy and Spain. Sample material is recorded as cDNA or gDNA derived from T cells, B-cell-depleted T cells, or PBMCs.

This CDR3 is built from 15 residues. CDR1 and CDR2 (germline): KGHDR, SFDVKD. Trimming took 4 bases from V and 5 from J; bases not matched to a gene: 8. Patients in Seattle were enrolled during active infection, then followed longitudinally. Original analysis: Estimation of nucleated cell counts relied on the amplification of reference gene primers. Some clones are missing from TCRdb's copy, which holds only in-frame ones; the method was immunoSEQ multiplex PCR. The V and J calls and clone size were taken over from that table, and D and trimming were inferred from the DNA. The repertoire includes a few hundred thousand clones, 90% of them detected once, and roughly 1% sits in the top ten.

J is TRBJ1-1 and V is TRBV24-1, with 8 bases aligning to TRBD1. The source material was peripheral blood. The TCR sequence derives from a woman aged 40 to 50 with COVID-19, enrolled during active disease. The CDR3 nucleotides read TGTGCCACCAGTGACAGGACAGGGTCGAGGACTGAAGCTTTCTTT. This sequence encodes CATSDRTGSRTEAFF.